This T cell receptor beta chain originates from a study of human T cells and chemical hapten exposure. Study-level background: The use of 2% DPC on about 2 cm by about 2 cm of upper inner arm skin constituted sensitization.

The CDR3 loop spans 14 amino acids. Trimming shortened V by 3 bases and J by 2 bases, and 8 bases separated the two germline ends. Germline V gives CDR1 LGHNA, CDR2 YSLEER. Notes on the study in general: Versus controls, significantly more large CDR3 similarity clusters arose from expanded TCRs.

Each cDNA molecule in the library carried unique molecular identifiers. TCRdb independently ran MiXCR on the RACE reads; one entry per CDR3 protein. The sample records 87,000 or so distinct CDR3 sequences, 9.6% being singletons. Described time point: pre-sensitization, week 0. Treatment here: therapeutic diphenylcyclopropenone sensitization with weekly scalp DPC. Sample donors consisted of patients with alopecia, aged 18 to 70 years, who were suitable for DPC. A word on this clonotype: What it binds is unknown.

The receptor comes from a woman in her 40s with alopecia areata. Some clones in this sample may be carry-over from other donors' samples. Specimen: whole blood, collected in connection with sensitization to the hapten diphenylcyclopropenone (DPC). The chain recombines TRBV4-3 with TRBJ1-3, with D perhaps TRBD1 (5 bases). The CDR3 spells CASSQRGTGNTIYF. The CDR3 coding sequence is TGCGCCAGCAGCCAGAGGGGTACTGGAAACACCATATATTTT.